The 29 T cell receptor beta chains in this list originate from one sample, sequenced in a study of blood T cells in healthy people across ages (dated by TCRdb to between 2014 and 2016). The receptor library was made with 5' RACE. Sequencer: Illumina HiSeq 2500. A second roughly 6 to 11 cycle PCR used a sample-barcoded 5' primer and a J-beta primer mix. The raw public data were reprocessed by TCRdb itself: fastp quality trimming at Q25, MiXCR clonotype calling, in-frame beta chains only. For every CDR3 protein sequence, its rows merge into one entry that carries the most common genes and DNA. The sample table holds hundreds of thousands of distinct CDR3 sequences, of which under 40% were seen once. The ten largest account for 10% to 15% of the sample. What was sequenced was blood. The receptors were sampled from a man aged 18 to 30 in good health.

This clonotype was seen a few times. This rearrangement joins TRBV20-1 to TRBJ2-7; TRBD2 matches at 12 bases. V lost 5 bases and J lost 2; bases outside the gene matches: 4. Germline lookup yields CDR1 DFQATT and CDR2 SNEGSKA (reference sequence). The CDR3 runs 14 residues. The CDR3 loop is CSAPTSGGPYEQYF. In DNA form, the CDR3 reads TGCAGTGCTCCGACTAGCGGGGGACCCTACGAGCAGTACTTC.

The chain combines TRBV7-3 with TRBJ2-1; possible D gene TRBD1, 6 bases. The CDR3 has 15 residues. Trimming pared 5 bases from V and 2 bases from J, leaving 13 bases between. CDR1 is SGHTA and CDR2 is FQGTGA in the germline V gene. In DNA form, the CDR3 reads TGTGCCAGCAGCCAGAGAGGACAGCCCTACAATGAGCAGTTCTTC. This gives the protein CASSQRGQPYNEQFF.

The CDR3 bases are TGCAGCGCTGACCTTCGGACAGGGCTGTACTTC. It specifies CSADLRTGLYF. This chain uses TRBV29-1 with TRBJ2-7; 8 bases line up with TRBD1. V was clipped by 7 bases and J by 12 bases; unmatched bases: 11. Germline-derived CDR1 and CDR2 are SQVTM and ANQGSEA. This CDR3 has 11 amino acids.

This clonotype was recorded a few times. The gene calls are TRBV10-3 and TRBJ2-2; 11 nucleotides line up with TRBD1. The CDR3 has 14 amino acids. Germline V gene lookup returns CDR1 ENHRY and CDR2 SYGVKD. Unmatched junction bases numbered 2, after V lost 6 bases and J lost 5 bases. The CDR3 loop reads CAISGTGGTGELFF. As DNA, the CDR3 is TGTGCCATCAGCGGGACAGGGGGAACCGGGGAGCTGTTTTTT.

This rearrangement joins TRBV5-1 to TRBJ2-5, with 7 bases that match TRBD1. Unmatched junction bases numbered 13, after V lost 4 bases and J lost 4 bases. Looked up from germline, CDR1 is SGHRS and CDR2 is YFSETQ. The CDR3 sequence is 16 residues long. CDR3 nucleotide sequence: TGCGCCAGCAGCCAACAAGAATTACAGGGGTCAGAGACCCAGTACTTC. Translation: CASSQQELQGSETQYF.

This chain links TRBV4-2 with TRBJ1-6; D ambiguous. Per the germline V gene, CDR1 is LGHNA and CDR2 is YNFKEQ. This CDR3 spans 14 amino acids. V lost 1 base, J lost 9 bases, and 10 bases lay in between. In DNA form, the CDR3 reads TGTGCCAGCAGCCAAGGAGGGATTACTTCACCCCTCCACTTT. This gives the protein CASSQGGITSPLHF.

The rearrangement links TRBV7-3 to TRBJ2-5; 9 nucleotides agree with TRBD1. J gave up 2 bases and V 2 bases, and 3 bases lay outside the gene matches. CDR3 size: 15 residues. Germline V gene sequence: CDR1 SGHTA, CDR2 FQGTGA. The CDR3 nucleotides read TGTGCCAGCAGCTTAGGGACAGGGCTACAAGAGACCCAGTACTTC. Translation: CASSLGTGLQETQYF. The entire variable domain, with the rest obtained from reference TRBV7-3 and TRBJ2-5, is as follows: GAGVSQTPSNKVTEKGKYVELRCDPISGHTALYWYRQSLGQGPEFLIYFQGTGAADDSGLPNDRFFAVRPEGSVSTLKIQRTERGDSAVYLCASSLGTGLQETQYFGPGTRLLVL.

This clonotype has a handful of counts. The chain joins TRBV20-1 to TRBJ1-1; no definite D call. Germline CDR1 and CDR2: DFQATT and SNEGSKA (reference sequence). The CDR3 contains 13 residues. V lost 6 bases, J lost 2 bases, and 13 bases lay in between. The CDR3 DNA follows: TGCAGTGCCAAGACTAATGCTAACACTGAAGCTTTCTTT. Its protein product is CSAKTNANTEAFF.

This clonotype has a handful of counts. The chain uses TRBV12-3 or TRBV12-4 and TRBJ2-3, with 7 bases aligning to TRBD1. V lost 5 bases, J lost 6 bases, and 14 bases stayed unmatched. The CDR3 loop spans 16 amino acids. For the CDR3, the DNA is TGTGCCAGCAGTCACACTCCTAAGGGGGCTTTGGATACGCAGTATTTT. This sequence encodes CASSHTPKGALDTQYF.

V usage is TRBV6-2 or TRBV6-3 and J usage is TRBJ2-1; 9 bases line up with TRBD2. Germline assignment: CDR1 MNHEY and CDR2 SVGEGT. Losses at the gene ends were 6 bases for V and 5 bases for J; bases not matched to a gene: 8. The CDR3 runs to 15 residues. DNA for the CDR3: TGTGCCAGCAGCTCTGGGCGGGAGGGAGACAATGAGCAGTTCTTC. Residues: CASSSGREGDNEQFF.

The chain has TRBV5-1 and TRBJ2-3; D is possibly TRBD1 (5 bases). There are 15 residues in the CDR3. V shed 6 bases and J shed 0 bases, with 14 bases lying between them. Germline CDR1 SGHRS, CDR2 YFSETQ. CDR3 coding DNA: TGCGCCAGCACCTACCTGGGGCTCAGCACAGATACGCAGTATTTT. It is translated as CASTYLGLSTDTQYF. The whole variable domain, remainder taken from reference TRBV5-1 and TRBJ2-3, is KAGVTQTPRYLIKTRGQQVTLSCSPISGHRSVSWYQQTPGQGLQFLFEYFSETQRNKGNFPGRFSGRQFSNSRSEMNVSTLELGDSALYLCASTYLGLSTDTQYFGPGTRLTVL.

This clonotype was picked up a small number of times. This sequence joins TRBV20-1 and TRBJ2-1; 8 bases are a match to TRBD1. Germline values: CDR1 DFQATT, CDR2 SNEGSKA (reference sequence). The CDR3 spans 14 residues. V dropped 6 bases and J dropped 3; count of bases not matched to a gene: 7. This chain's CDR3 is CSALGQANYNEQFF. The CDR3 DNA reads as TGCAGTGCCTTGGGACAGGCGAACTACAATGAGCAGTTCTTC.

Remarks on this clonotype: This could be a read error, since a much larger clone is one nucleotide away. The rearrangement joins TRBV15 to TRBJ2-1; tentatively, D is TRBD2 (5 bases). Germline assignment: CDR1 LNHNV and CDR2 YYDKDF (reference sequence). This CDR3 region has 14 residues. V was shortened by 0 bases and J by 12 bases, with 15 bases between the two germline ends. For the CDR3, the DNA is TGTGCCACCAGCAGAGATAGAGGGCCCGATGGGCAGTTCTTC. Translated, it gives CATSRDRGPDGQFF.

This clonotype was detected many times. The V call is TRBV6-2 or TRBV6-3, the J call TRBJ1-2; D is possibly TRBD1 (6 bases). The V end lost 4 bases, the J end lost 4 bases, and 19 bases lay between the germline ends. This CDR3 is built from 16 residues. Per germline, CDR1 MNHEY and CDR2 SVGEGT. The CDR3 region is CASSSRLGRGAYGYTF. CDR3 nucleotides: TGTGCCAGCAGTTCTCGTCTGGGAAGGGGGGCCTATGGCTACACCTTC.

A few counts support this clonotype. The CDR3 nucleotides are TGTGCCAGCAGCCACCTTCAGGGGGGGCACCTGAGTAGCTACACCTTC. Protein product: CASSHLQGGHLSSYTF. The chain recombines TRBV9 with TRBJ1-2, with TRBD1 matching over 7 bases. With V trimmed by 4 bases and J by 9 bases, 18 bases remained unmatched. Germline values: CDR1 SGDLS, CDR2 YYNGEE. This CDR3 is built from 16 residues.

The chain carries TRBV20-1 and TRBJ1-3; D remains ambiguous. Per the germline V gene, CDR1 is DFQATT and CDR2 is SNEGSKA (reference sequence). This CDR3 contains 11 residues. The V and J ends lost 3 bases and 9 bases respectively, with 9 bases between them. CDR3 sequence (DNA): TGCAGTGCTAGTAGAGCTGGCACCATATATTTT. Translating it yields CSASRAGTIYF.

Ten or more counts support this clonotype. V gene TRBV20-1 combines with J gene TRBJ1-2; D unresolved. The V end lost 5 bases, the J end lost 6 bases, and 10 bases lay between the germline ends. This CDR3 comprises 11 residues. Germline CDR1 reads DFQATT; CDR2 reads SNEGSKA (reference sequence). The CDR3 nucleotides are TGCAGTGCTGAAGACGTCGATGGCTACACCTTC. This codes for CSAEDVDGYTF.

This clonotype has a handful of counts. CDR3 sequence (DNA): TGCGCCAGCAGCTTGGCCAGGGGCCAGGACACTGAAGCTTTCTTT. The encoded protein is CASSLARGQDTEAFF. The rearrangement joins TRBV5-1 to TRBJ1-1; tentative D call: TRBD1 (6 bases). This CDR3 has 15 amino acids. Germline loops: CDR1 SGHRS, CDR2 YFSETQ. V lost 0 bases to trimming and J lost 3 bases, with 12 bases between them.

The rearrangement joins TRBV7-8 to TRBJ1-2; TRBD1 is a possible D gene (5 bases). CDR1 is SGHVS and CDR2 is FQNEAQ in the germline V gene. The CDR3 runs to 15 residues. V was cut by 1 base and J by 4 bases, with 13 bases left in between. CDR3 amino acids: CASSLGTSPGYGYTF. The CDR3 DNA sequence: TGTGCCAGCAGCTTAGGGACATCGCCCGGCTATGGCTACACCTTC.

The chain joins TRBV20-1 to TRBJ2-7; the D gene is possibly TRBD1 (5 bases). There are 14 residues in the CDR3. From germline, CDR1 is DFQATT and CDR2 SNEGSKA (reference sequence). V lost 5 bases, J lost 0 bases, and 14 bases lay in between. In DNA form, the CDR3 reads TGCAGTGCTGAAGACAGCCTGAGCTCCTACGAGCAGTACTTC. As protein: CSAEDSLSSYEQYF.

On this clonotype itself: This may stem from a read error, because a much larger clone lies one nucleotide away. The V gene is TRBV7-8, the J gene TRBJ2-4; D might be TRBD1 or TRBD2, each matching 5 bases. This CDR3 has 12 residues. CDR1 and CDR2 from the germline V gene are SGHVS and FQNEAQ. The CDR3 reads CASQGAKNSQYF. The CDR3 bases are TGTGCCAGCCAGGGAGCCAAAAACAGTCAGTACTTC.

This clonotype was observed a few times. This rearrangement joins TRBV4-3 to TRBJ2-3, with D perhaps TRBD1 or TRBD2 (5 bases each). The CDR3 spans 17 residues. V lost 4 bases and J 0 bases, leaving 17 bases between the germline ends. The V gene's germline CDR1 is LGHNA and CDR2 YSLEER. The CDR3 DNA follows: TGCGCCAGCAGCCGGGGGACGGCGACTATAAGCACAGATACGCAGTATTTT. Residues: CASSRGTATISTDTQYF.

This clonotype came up many times. The chain couples TRBV5-1 to TRBJ2-5, with 10 bases that match TRBD2. The CDR3 runs 16 residues. CDR1 is SGHRS, CDR2 YFSETQ, per germline. The ends lost 2 bases at V and 2 bases at J; junction bases unmatched: 6. CDR3 protein: CASSLPSGGPQETQYF. CDR3 nucleotides: TGCGCCAGCAGCTTACCTAGCGGGGGCCCTCAAGAGACCCAGTACTTC.

This clonotype was detected a few times. V is TRBV28 and J is TRBJ2-1; D gene unclear. Trimming stripped 7 bases from V and 1 base from J, with 17 bases between. This CDR3 has 16 amino acids. Looked up from germline, CDR1 is MDHEN and CDR2 is SYDVKM. The CDR3 coding sequence is TGTGCCAGCACCCCACCGGCCCCAACATCCTACAATGAGCAGTTCTTC. Amino acids: CASTPPAPTSYNEQFF.

The V call is TRBV5-5, the J call TRBJ1-3; D is perhaps TRBD1 (5 bases). CDR1 is SGHKS and CDR2 is YYEKEE in the germline V gene (reference sequence). CDR3 size: 14 residues. Trimming cost V 5 bases and J 1 base, with 10 bases left between them. CDR3 residues: CASRRGNSGNTIYF. The CDR3 coding sequence is TGTGCCAGCAGGAGGGGCAATTCTGGAAACACCATATATTTT.

CDR3: CASGGGQGVADEQYF. DNA for the CDR3: TGTGCTAGTGGTGGGGGGCAGGGGGTGGCCGACGAGCAGTACTTC. The gene calls are TRBV12-5 and TRBJ2-7; tentatively, D is TRBD1 (7 bases). Deletions cut 5 bases from V and 5 bases from J, with 19 bases between. CDR3 length: 15 amino acids. CDR1 is LGHNT, CDR2 FRNRAP, per germline.

Only one count was recorded for this clonotype. This sequence joins TRBV20-1 and TRBJ2-3; the D gene is possibly TRBD2 (6 bases). The CDR3 consists of 15 residues. With 8 bases removed from V and 4 bases from J, the gap between germline ends came to 22 bases. Germline CDR1 DFQATT, CDR2 SNEGSKA (reference sequence). CDR3 amino acids: CSFRRGSGLADTQYF. In DNA, the CDR3 is TGCAGTTTCCGACGGGGGAGTGGTTTGGCAGATACGCAGTATTTT.

The table lists this clonotype with a count of one. The genes are TRBV20-1 and TRBJ2-2; unclear D gene. Germline V gene lookup returns CDR1 DFQATT and CDR2 SNEGSKA (reference sequence). Deletions cut 3 bases from V and 1 base from J, with 9 bases between. This CDR3 spans 14 amino acids. The chain's CDR3 is CSARGVRNTGELFF. CDR3 nucleotide sequence: TGCAGTGCTAGGGGTGTGCGGAACACCGGGGAGCTGTTTTTT.

The chain employs TRBV12-3 or TRBV12-4 and TRBJ1-1, with 7 positions matching TRBD1. Losses at the gene ends were 0 bases for V and 0 bases for J; bases not matched to a gene: 10. The CDR3 runs 18 residues. As DNA, the CDR3 is TGTGCCAGCAGTTTAGCGCCAGGGGGGAGGCCCATGAACACTGAAGCTTTCTTT. Translating gives CASSLAPGGRPMNTEAFF.